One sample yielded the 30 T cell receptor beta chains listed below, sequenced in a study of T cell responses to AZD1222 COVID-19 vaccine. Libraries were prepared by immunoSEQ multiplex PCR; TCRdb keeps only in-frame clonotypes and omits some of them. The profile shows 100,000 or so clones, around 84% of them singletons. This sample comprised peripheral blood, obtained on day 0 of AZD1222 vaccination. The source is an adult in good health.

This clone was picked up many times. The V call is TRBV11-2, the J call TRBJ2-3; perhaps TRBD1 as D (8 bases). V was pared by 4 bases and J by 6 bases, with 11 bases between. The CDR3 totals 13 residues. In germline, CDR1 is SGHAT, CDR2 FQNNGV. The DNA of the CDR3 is TGTGCCAGCAGCTCACAGGGGGGGGATACGCAGTATTTT. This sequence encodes CASSSQGGDTQYF.

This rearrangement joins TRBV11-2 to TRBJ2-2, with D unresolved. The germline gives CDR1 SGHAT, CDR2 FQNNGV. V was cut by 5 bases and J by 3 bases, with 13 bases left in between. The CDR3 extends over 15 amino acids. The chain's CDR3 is CASSVVYGDTGELFF. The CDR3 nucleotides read TGTGCCAGCAGCGTGGTCTATGGGGACACCGGGGAGCTGTTTTTT.

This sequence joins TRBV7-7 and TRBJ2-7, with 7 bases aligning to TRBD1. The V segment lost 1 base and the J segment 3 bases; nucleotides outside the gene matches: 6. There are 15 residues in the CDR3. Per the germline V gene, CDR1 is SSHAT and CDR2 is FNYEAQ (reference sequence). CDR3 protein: CASSLGQGALYEQYF. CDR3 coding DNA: TGTGCCAGCAGCTTAGGACAGGGCGCGCTCTACGAGCAGTACTTC.

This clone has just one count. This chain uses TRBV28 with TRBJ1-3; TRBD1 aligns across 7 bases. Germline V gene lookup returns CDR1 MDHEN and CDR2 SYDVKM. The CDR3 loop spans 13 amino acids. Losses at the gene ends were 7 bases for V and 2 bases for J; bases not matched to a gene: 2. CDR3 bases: TGTGCCAGCAAAGGGGGCGCTGGAAACACCATATATTTT. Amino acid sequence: CASKGGAGNTIYF.

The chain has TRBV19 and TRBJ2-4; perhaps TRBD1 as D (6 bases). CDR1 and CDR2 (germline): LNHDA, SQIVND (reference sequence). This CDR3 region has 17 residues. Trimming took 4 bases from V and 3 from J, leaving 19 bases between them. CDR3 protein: CASSTENRAEDKNIQYF. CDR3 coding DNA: TGTGCCAGTAGTACCGAAAACAGGGCGGAGGACAAAAACATTCAGTACTTC.

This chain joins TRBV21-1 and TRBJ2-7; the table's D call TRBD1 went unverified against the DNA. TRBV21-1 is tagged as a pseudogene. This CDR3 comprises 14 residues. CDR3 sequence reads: CASSPGGQGYEQYF. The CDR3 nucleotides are TGTGCCAGCAGCCCTGGGGGACAGGGCTACGAGCAGTACTTC.

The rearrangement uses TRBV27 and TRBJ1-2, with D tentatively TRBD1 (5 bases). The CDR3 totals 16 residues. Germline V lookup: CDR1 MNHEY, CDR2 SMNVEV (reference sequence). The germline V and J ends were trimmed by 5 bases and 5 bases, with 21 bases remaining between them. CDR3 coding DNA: TGTGCCAGCAGTGATGGTAGTAAACTAAGGGGATATGGCTACACCTTC. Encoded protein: CASSDGSKLRGYGYTF.

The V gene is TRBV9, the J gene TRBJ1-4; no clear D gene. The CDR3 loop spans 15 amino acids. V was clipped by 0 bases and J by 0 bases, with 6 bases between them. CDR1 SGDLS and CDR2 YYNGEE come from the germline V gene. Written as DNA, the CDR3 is TGTGCCAGCAGCGTAGAGGCAACAACTAATGAAAAACTGTTTTTT. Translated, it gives CASSVEATTNEKLFF.

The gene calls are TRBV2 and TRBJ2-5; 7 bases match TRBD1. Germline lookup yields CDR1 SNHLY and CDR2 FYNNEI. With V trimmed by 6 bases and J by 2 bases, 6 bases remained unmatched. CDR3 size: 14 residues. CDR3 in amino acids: CASRLDRTQETQYF. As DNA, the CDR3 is TGTGCCAGCAGGTTGGACAGGACACAAGAGACCCAGTACTTC.

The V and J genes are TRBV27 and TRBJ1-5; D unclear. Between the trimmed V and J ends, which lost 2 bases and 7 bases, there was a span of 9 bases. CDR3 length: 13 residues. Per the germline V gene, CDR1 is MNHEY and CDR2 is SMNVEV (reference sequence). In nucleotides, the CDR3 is TGTGCCAGCAGTTTAGTGGACGGACAGCCCCAGCATTTT. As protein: CASSLVDGQPQHF.

The CDR3 DNA reads as TGTGCCACCAGCAGAGATCGGGGATCCTACGAGCAGTACTTC. It codes for CATSRDRGSYEQYF. This rearrangement joins TRBV15 to TRBJ2-7, with D perhaps matching TRBD2 (5 bases). Trimming left V 0 bases short and J 1 base short, with 7 bases between. The length of the CDR3 is 14 residues. Germline loops: CDR1 LNHNV, CDR2 YYDKDF (reference sequence).

CDR3 nucleotide sequence: TGCGCCAGCAGCTTGGCCATCGGACAGGGGGGTGAAGCTTTCTTT. Translated: CASSLAIGQGGEAFF. The chain has TRBV5-1 and TRBJ1-1, with 10 bases matching TRBD1. The CDR3 has 15 amino acids. CDR1 is SGHRS and CDR2 is YFSETQ in the germline V gene. Losses at the gene ends were 0 bases for V and 7 bases for J; bases not matched to a gene: 6.

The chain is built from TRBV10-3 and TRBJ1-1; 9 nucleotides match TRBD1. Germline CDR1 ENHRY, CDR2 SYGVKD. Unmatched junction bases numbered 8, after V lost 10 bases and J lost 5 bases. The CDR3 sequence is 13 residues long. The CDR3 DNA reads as TGTGCCACCCTCGGGACAGGGAGGACTGAAGCTTTCTTT. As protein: CATLGTGRTEAFF.

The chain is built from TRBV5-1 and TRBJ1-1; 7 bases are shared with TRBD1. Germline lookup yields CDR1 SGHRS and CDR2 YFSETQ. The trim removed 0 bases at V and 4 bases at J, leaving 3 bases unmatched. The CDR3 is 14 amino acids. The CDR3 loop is CASSLGQGVTEAFF. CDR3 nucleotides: TGCGCCAGCAGCTTGGGACAGGGAGTCACTGAAGCTTTCTTT.

The CDR3 protein is CASSVEPSGRARGDTQYF. CDR3 coding DNA: TGTGCCAGCAGCGTAGAACCTAGCGGGAGGGCCCGAGGAGATACGCAGTATTTT. The V call is TRBV9, the J call TRBJ2-3; 12 bases match TRBD2. J lost 5 bases, V lost 0 bases, and 10 bases had no gene match. The CDR3 extends over 18 amino acids. Germline V lookup: CDR1 SGDLS, CDR2 YYNGEE. Looking up the rest from reference TRBV9 and TRBJ2-3 gives the full variable domain: DSGVTQTPKHLITATGQRVTLRCSPRSGDLSVYWYQQSLDQGLQFLIQYYNGEERAKGNILERFSAQQFPDLHSELNLSSLELGDSALYFCASSVEPSGRARGDTQYFGPGTRLTVL.

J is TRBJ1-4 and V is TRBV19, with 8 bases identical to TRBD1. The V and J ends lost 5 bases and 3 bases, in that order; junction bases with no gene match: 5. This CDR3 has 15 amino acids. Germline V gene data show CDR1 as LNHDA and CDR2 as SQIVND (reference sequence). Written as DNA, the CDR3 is TGTGCCAGTAGTTCGCGGGACAGGTCTAATGAAAAACTGTTTTTT. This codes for CASSSRDRSNEKLFF.

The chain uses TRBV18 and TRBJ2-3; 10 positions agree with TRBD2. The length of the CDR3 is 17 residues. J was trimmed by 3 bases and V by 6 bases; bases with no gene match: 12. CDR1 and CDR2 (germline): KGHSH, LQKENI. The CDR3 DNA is TGTGCCAGCTCCACTCTAGCGGGAGTCGGGGAAACAGATACGCAGTATTTT. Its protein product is CASSTLAGVGETDTQYF.

CDR3 in amino acids: CASSLGGALPYEQYF. The CDR3, as DNA: TGCGCCAGCAGCTTGGGCGGCGCCCTACCCTACGAGCAGTACTTC. The J gene is TRBJ2-7, the V gene TRBV5-1, with D hard to call. This CDR3 is built from 15 residues. Trimming shortened V by 0 bases and J by 2 bases, and 12 bases separated the two germline ends. Looked up from germline, CDR1 is SGHRS and CDR2 is YFSETQ.

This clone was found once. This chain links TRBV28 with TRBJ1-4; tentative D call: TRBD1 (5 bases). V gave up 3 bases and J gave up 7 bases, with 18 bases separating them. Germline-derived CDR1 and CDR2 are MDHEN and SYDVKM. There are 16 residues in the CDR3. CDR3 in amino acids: CASSFLGGGGGEKLFF. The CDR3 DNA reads TGTGCCAGCAGTTTTTTAGGTGGGGGAGGAGGTGAAAAACTGTTTTTT. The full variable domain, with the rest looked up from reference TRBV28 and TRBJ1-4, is DVKVTQSSRYLVKRTGEKVFLECVQDMDHENMFWYRQDPGLGLRLIYFSYDVKMKEKGDIPEGYSVSREKKERFSLILESASTNQTSMYLCASSFLGGGGGEKLFFGSGTQLSVL.

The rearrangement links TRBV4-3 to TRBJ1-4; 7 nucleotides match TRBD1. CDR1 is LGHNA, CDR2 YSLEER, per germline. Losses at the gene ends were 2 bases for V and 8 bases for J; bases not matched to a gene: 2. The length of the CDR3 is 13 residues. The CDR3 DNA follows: TGCGCCAGCAGCCAACCAGGGGGGGAAAAACTGTTTTTT. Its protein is CASSQPGGEKLFF.

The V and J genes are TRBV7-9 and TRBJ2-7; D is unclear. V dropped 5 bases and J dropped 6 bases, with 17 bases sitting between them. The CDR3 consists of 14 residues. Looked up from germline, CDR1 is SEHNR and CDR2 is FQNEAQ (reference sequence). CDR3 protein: CASSPKGLVVEQYF. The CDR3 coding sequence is TGTGCCAGCAGCCCGAAGGGTTTGGTGGTCGAGCAGTACTTC.

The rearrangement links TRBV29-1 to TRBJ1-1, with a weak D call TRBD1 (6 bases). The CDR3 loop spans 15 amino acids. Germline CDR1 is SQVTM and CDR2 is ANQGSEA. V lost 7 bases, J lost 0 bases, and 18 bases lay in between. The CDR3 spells CSAHRRGLMNTEAFF. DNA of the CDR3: TGCAGCGCCCACCGCAGGGGCCTCATGAACACTGAAGCTTTCTTT.

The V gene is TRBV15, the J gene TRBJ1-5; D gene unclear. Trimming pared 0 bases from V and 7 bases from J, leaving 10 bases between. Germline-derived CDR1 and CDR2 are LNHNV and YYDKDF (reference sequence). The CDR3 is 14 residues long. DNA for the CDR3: TGTGCCACCAGCAGAGACCACGGTGGGCAGCCCCAGCATTTT. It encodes CATSRDHGGQPQHF.

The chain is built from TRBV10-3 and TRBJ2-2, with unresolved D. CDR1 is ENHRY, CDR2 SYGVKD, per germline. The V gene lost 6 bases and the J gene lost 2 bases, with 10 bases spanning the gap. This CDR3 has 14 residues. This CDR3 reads CAIRADLNTGELFF. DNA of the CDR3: TGTGCCATCAGGGCCGACCTAAACACCGGGGAGCTGTTTTTT.

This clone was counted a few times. The DNA for the CDR3 is TGTGCCAGCAGCTGGGCGGGAGGATTAGGGGAGCAGTACTTC. Translation gives CASSWAGGLGEQYF. The rearrangement uses TRBV5-6 and TRBJ2-7; 8 bases are a match to TRBD2. J gave up 7 bases and V 3 bases, and 9 bases lay outside the gene matches. CDR1 is SGHDT and CDR2 is YYEEEE in the germline V gene. The CDR3 length is 14 residues.

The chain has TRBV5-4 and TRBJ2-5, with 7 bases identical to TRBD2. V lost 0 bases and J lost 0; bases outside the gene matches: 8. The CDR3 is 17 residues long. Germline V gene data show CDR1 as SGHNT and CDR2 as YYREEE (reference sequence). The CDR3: CASSLVGGGTYQETQYF. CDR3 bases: TGTGCCAGCAGCTTGGTTGGGGGGGGGACGTACCAAGAGACCCAGTACTTC.

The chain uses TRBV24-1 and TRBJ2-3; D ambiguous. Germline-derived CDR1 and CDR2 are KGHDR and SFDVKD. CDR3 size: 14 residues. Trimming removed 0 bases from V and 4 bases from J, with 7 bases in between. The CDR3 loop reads CATSDLAGPDTQYF. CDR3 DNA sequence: TGTGCCACCAGTGATTTGGCCGGGCCAGATACGCAGTATTTT.

Here the CDR3 reads CASSVERGRGRPSGNNEQFF. CDR3 DNA sequence: TGTGCCAGCAGCGTAGAACGGGGTAGGGGGAGGCCTTCGGGAAACAATGAGCAGTTCTTC. The gene calls are TRBV9 and TRBJ2-1; D possibly matches TRBD1 or TRBD2 (6 bases each). Germline lookup yields CDR1 SGDLS and CDR2 YYNGEE. Between the trimmed V and J ends, which lost 0 bases and 5 bases, there was a span of 27 bases. The CDR3 has 20 amino acids.

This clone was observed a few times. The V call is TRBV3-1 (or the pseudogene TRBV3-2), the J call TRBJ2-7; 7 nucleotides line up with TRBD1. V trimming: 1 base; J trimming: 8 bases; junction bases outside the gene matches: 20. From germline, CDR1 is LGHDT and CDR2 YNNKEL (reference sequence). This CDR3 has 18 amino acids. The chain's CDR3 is CASSQAKGAGAGPHQQYF. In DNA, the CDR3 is TGTGCCAGCAGCCAAGCCAAGGGGGCCGGTGCAGGCCCCCATCAGCAGTACTTC.

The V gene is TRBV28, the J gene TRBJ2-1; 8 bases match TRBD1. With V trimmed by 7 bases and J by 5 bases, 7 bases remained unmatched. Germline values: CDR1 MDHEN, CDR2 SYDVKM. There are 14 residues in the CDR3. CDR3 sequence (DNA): TGTGCCAGCACGGACAGGGTCTCTGACAATGAGCAGTTCTTC. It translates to CASTDRVSDNEQFF.